These 27 T cell receptor beta chains share one sample of origin, sequenced in a study of T cell changes during pregnancy in multiple sclerosis. Produced via immunoSEQ multiplex PCR; TCRdb's table is partial and in-frame only. The table lists roughly 60,000 clones, about 87% of them singletons. The sample was CD4+ T cells from peripheral blood mononuclear cells, taken in the first trimester of pregnancy. Receptors were obtained from a female donor with multiple sclerosis, enrolled in a pregnancy study.

The V gene is TRBV7-2, the J gene TRBJ2-1; 14 bases fit TRBD2. V lost 9 bases, J lost 7 bases, and 2 bases stayed unmatched. Germline V gene lookup returns CDR1 SGHTA and CDR2 FQGNSA. The CDR3 runs to 13 residues. The DNA for the CDR3 is TGTGCCAGGGGGACTAGCGGGAGTAATGAGCAGTTCTTC. Amino acid sequence: CARGTSGSNEQFF.

The chain carries TRBV7-9 and TRBJ2-7; possible D gene TRBD1, 6 bases. V lost 1 base, J lost 5 bases, and 15 bases lay in between. The CDR3 runs 15 residues. Germline CDR1 SEHNR, CDR2 FQNEAQ (reference sequence). Here the CDR3 reads CASSLGLAGTNEQYF. CDR3 DNA sequence: TGTGCCAGCAGCTTAGGTCTCGCAGGGACAAACGAGCAGTACTTC.

The chain is built from TRBV18 and TRBJ2-3, with unresolved D. CDR1 is KGHSH, CDR2 LQKENI, per germline. CDR3 length: 14 residues. V was pared by 0 bases and J by 1 base, with 5 bases between. The CDR3: CASSPPSRTDTQYF. In DNA, the CDR3 is TGTGCCAGCTCACCACCGTCTCGCACAGATACGCAGTATTTT.

This sequence joins TRBV11-3 and TRBJ2-1; 8 positions match TRBD1. Losses at the gene ends were 2 bases for V and 7 bases for J; bases not matched to a gene: 4. The CDR3 has 14 residues. Germline V gene sequence: CDR1 SGHNT, CDR2 YENEEA. This chain's CDR3 is CASSLSQGANEQFF. CDR3 in DNA: TGTGCCAGCAGCTTAAGCCAGGGGGCGAATGAGCAGTTCTTC.

The chain recombines TRBV5-6 with TRBJ1-4; tentatively, D is TRBD1 (6 bases). The CDR3 extends over 14 amino acids. CDR1 and CDR2 from the germline V gene are SGHDT and YYEEEE. V shed 0 bases and J shed 15 bases, with 18 bases lying between them. The DNA of the CDR3 is TGTGCCAGCAGCTTGGGGGGGCGCATGGAGGAATTGTTTTTT. It specifies CASSLGGRMEELFF.

The chain carries TRBV25-1 and TRBJ2-2; D perhaps matches TRBD1 (6 bases). This CDR3 region has 14 residues. CDR1 and CDR2 (germline): MGHDK, SYGVNS. Trimming pared 8 bases from V and 3 bases from J, leaving 13 bases between. In DNA, the CDR3 is TGTGCCAGCCCTTTGGACAGCTACACCGGGGAGCTGTTTTTT. Its protein is CASPLDSYTGELFF.

This clone appeared once. The rearrangement links TRBV19 to TRBJ1-1; 7 positions match TRBD1. This CDR3 region has 13 residues. Germline CDR1 reads LNHDA; CDR2 reads SQIVND (reference sequence). The junction had 1 base not matched to a gene; V was cut back by 5 bases and J by 1 base. The CDR3 DNA reads TGTGCCAGTAGTTGGGACAGGAACACTGAAGCTTTCTTT. This codes for CASSWDRNTEAFF.

This clone was seen a handful of times. This chain links TRBV4-1 with TRBJ1-1; D remains unclear. Germline V gene sequence: CDR1 MGHRA, CDR2 YSYEKL. Trimming took off 0 bases at V and 5 bases at J, with 13 bases between the two ends. CDR3 length equals 15 residues. CDR3 DNA: TGCGCCAGCAGCCAAGAGACTCGGGGTCCGACTGAAGCTTTCTTT. Translating gives CASSQETRGPTEAFF.

CDR3 bases: TGTGCCAGTAGTACCCTAGCCAACACCGGGGAGCTGTTTTTT. This codes for CASSTLANTGELFF. This chain connects TRBV19 to TRBJ2-2, with D possibly being TRBD2 (5 bases). The CDR3 is 14 residues long. Germline CDR1 and CDR2: LNHDA and SQIVND (reference sequence). The ends were cut back, 4 bases at V and 2 bases at J, with 8 bases in the middle.

This clone was observed a single time. V usage is TRBV19 and J usage is TRBJ1-6; no definite D call. With 6 bases removed from V and 0 bases from J, the gap between germline ends came to 12 bases. This CDR3 is built from 16 residues. The germline V gene encodes CDR1 LNHDA and CDR2 SQIVND (reference sequence). CDR3 nucleotide sequence: TGTGCCAGTAGCTCCCCGGGGAGCTCCTATAATTCACCCCTCCACTTT. Its translation: CASSSPGSSYNSPLHF.

The chain joins TRBV28 to TRBJ2-7; TRBD1 aligns across 8 bases. From germline, CDR1 is MDHEN and CDR2 SYDVKM. The CDR3 is 15 residues long. The V and J ends lost 7 bases and 0 bases, in that order; junction bases with no gene match: 8. Here the CDR3 reads CASNPLGQGSYEQYF. The CDR3 region has the DNA TGTGCCAGCAACCCTCTTGGACAGGGCTCCTACGAGCAGTACTTC.

The V gene is TRBV13, the J gene TRBJ2-5; TRBD2 aligns across 15 bases. V was pared by 2 bases and J by 4 bases, with 2 bases of the junction left unmatched. CDR1 PRHDT and CDR2 FYEKMQ come from the germline V gene (reference sequence). CDR3 size: 16 residues. CDR3 DNA: TGTGCCAGCAGCTTACGGGGACTAGCGGGAGGAGAGACCCAGTACTTC. Its translation: CASSLRGLAGGETQYF.

The chain employs TRBV11-3 and TRBJ2-7; D gene ambiguous. V shed 5 bases and J shed 1 base, with 12 bases lying between them. This CDR3 is 14 amino acids long. CDR1 is SGHNT and CDR2 is YENEEA in the germline V gene. CDR3 region: CASSPRGRSYEQYF. For the CDR3, the DNA is TGTGCCAGCAGCCCCCGTGGGCGTTCCTACGAGCAGTACTTC.

This chain joins TRBV28 and TRBJ1-4; the D gene is possibly TRBD1 (5 bases). The V gene's germline CDR1 is MDHEN and CDR2 SYDVKM. This CDR3 comprises 14 residues. V was trimmed by 3 bases and J by 8 bases, leaving 13 bases between them. CDR3 nucleotide sequence: TGTGCCAGCAGTTTTCAGGGTTTTCGGGAAAAACTGTTTTTT. It translates to CASSFQGFREKLFF.

This clone was detected once. The chain is built from TRBV2 and TRBJ1-2, with D unresolved. Between the trimmed V and J ends, which lost 2 bases and 5 bases, there was a span of 6 bases. The CDR3 contains 12 residues. Germline V gene sequence: CDR1 SNHLY, CDR2 FYNNEI. The CDR3 DNA follows: TGTGCCAGCAGTGAATGGCCTTATGGCTACACCTTC. It codes for CASSEWPYGYTF.

The gene calls are TRBV7-6 and TRBJ1-4; 10 bases are shared with TRBD1. Germline V gene sequence: CDR1 SGHVS, CDR2 FNYEAQ. The trim removed 3 bases at V and 8 bases at J, leaving 12 bases unmatched. The CDR3 sequence is 17 residues long. The DNA for the CDR3 is TGTGCCAGCAGCTTGATGACAGGGGGCGTTTCTGGGGAAAAACTGTTTTTT. Translation gives CASSLMTGGVSGEKLFF.

The chain links TRBV21-1 to TRBJ1-1; TRBD1, the table's D call, lacks a check against the DNA. TRBV21-1 is annotated as a pseudogene. The length of the CDR3 is 15 residues. The CDR3 nucleotides read TGTGCCAGCAGCAAAAGTGGGCAGCCGAACACTGAAGCTTTCTTT. Its translation: CASSKSGQPNTEAFF.

CDR3 loop: CSVADRRTGNEQYF. CDR3 nucleotide sequence: TGCAGCGTAGCAGACCGACGGACAGGGAACGAGCAGTACTTC. The chain carries TRBV29-1 and TRBJ2-7; TRBD1 agrees at 8 bases. The CDR3 extends over 14 amino acids. V dropped 6 bases and J dropped 5; count of bases not matched to a gene: 12. Germline loops: CDR1 SQVTM, CDR2 ANQGSEA.

The V and J genes are TRBV19 and TRBJ1-5, with 9 bases matching TRBD1. V lost 3 bases to trimming and J lost 4 bases; unmatched junction nucleotides: 7. Germline V gives CDR1 LNHDA, CDR2 SQIVND (reference sequence). CDR3 length equals 16 residues. CDR3 DNA: TGTGCCAGTAGTATGGGGACAGGGAGGGGTAATCAGCCCCAGCATTTT. Translated: CASSMGTGRGNQPQHF.

Written as DNA, the CDR3 is TGTGCCAGCAGCTTACTGAGGGAGGGTGGAAACACCATATATTTT. Residues: CASSLLREGGNTIYF. This chain links TRBV7-8 with TRBJ1-3; D remains ambiguous. The V and J ends lost 2 bases and 3 bases respectively, with 11 bases between them. The CDR3 totals 15 residues. CDR1 is SGHVS, CDR2 FQNEAQ, per germline.

This chain connects TRBV10-3 to TRBJ2-5, with D possibly being TRBD1 (5 bases). Trimming removed 4 bases at V and 2 bases at J, with 8 bases between. This CDR3 region has 13 residues. CDR1 ENHRY and CDR2 SYGVKD come from the germline V gene. CDR3 protein: CAISAGNQETQYF. CDR3 coding DNA: TGTGCCATCAGTGCAGGGAATCAAGAGACCCAGTACTTC.

The V and J genes are TRBV18 and TRBJ2-7; 7 bases are shared with TRBD1. The CDR3 sequence is 14 residues long. The V segment lost 0 bases and the J segment 3 bases; nucleotides outside the gene matches: 2. CDR1 KGHSH and CDR2 LQKENI come from the germline V gene. The CDR3: CASSPPGQNYEQYF. The CDR3 bases are TGTGCCAGCTCACCACCGGGACAGAACTACGAGCAGTACTTC.

The V and J genes are TRBV7-8 and TRBJ1-1; D gene unclear. Germline V gives CDR1 SGHVS, CDR2 FQNEAQ. This CDR3 is built from 14 residues. V shed 3 bases and J shed 4 bases, with 12 bases lying between them. CDR3 DNA sequence: TGTGCCAGCAGCTTTAGGGAGGAGACCACTGAAGCTTTCTTT. Translation gives CASSFREETTEAFF.

V and J are TRBV5-1 and TRBJ2-2, with TRBD1 as a possible D gene (5 bases). This CDR3 spans 14 amino acids. V was trimmed by 4 bases and J by 3 bases, leaving 10 bases between them. In germline, CDR1 is SGHRS, CDR2 YFSETQ. DNA for the CDR3: TGCGCCAGCAGCACGGACACCTACACCGGGGAGCTGTTTTTT. Its translation: CASSTDTYTGELFF.

This rearrangement joins TRBV2 to TRBJ2-3, with 11 bases identical to TRBD2. The V and J ends lost 5 bases and 5 bases, in that order; junction bases with no gene match: 6. This CDR3 comprises 15 residues. Germline V gene sequence: CDR1 SNHLY, CDR2 FYNNEI. The CDR3 coding sequence is TGTGCCAGCAGTTTAGCGGGGGGGCTGGTAGATACGCAGTATTTT. This encodes CASSLAGGLVDTQYF.

This chain links TRBV30 with TRBJ1-1; D not certain. V dropped 2 bases and J dropped 1 base, with 8 bases sitting between them. The CDR3 runs 13 residues. Germline V gene sequence: CDR1 GTSNPN, CDR2 SVGIG (reference sequence). The CDR3 reads CAWSSRGNTEAFF. CDR3 nucleotide sequence: TGTGCCTGGAGTTCACGGGGGAACACTGAAGCTTTCTTT. Filled out from reference TRBV30 and TRBJ1-1, the complete variable domain reads SQTIHQWPATLVQPVGSPLSLECTVEGTSNPNLYWYRQAAGRGLQLLFYSVGIGQISSEVPQNLSASRPQDRQFILSSKKLLLSDSGFYLCAWSSRGNTEAFFGQGTRLTVV.

The chain uses TRBV2 and TRBJ1-6; the match to TRBD1 covers 8 bases. Looked up from germline, CDR1 is SNHLY and CDR2 is FYNNEI. The V gene end was trimmed by 4 bases and the J gene end by 2 bases; junction bases not matched to a gene: 4. The CDR3 covers 16 residues. The CDR3, as DNA: TGTGCCAGCAGTGCCAGGGGGCAAACCTATAATTCACCCCTCCACTTT. The encoded protein is CASSARGQTYNSPLHF.